This T cell receptor (beta chain) appears in the sequencing data of a study of blood T cells in healthy people across ages (dated by TCRdb to 2015 to 2017). Some background on the complete study: In model experiments, template switching captured about one uniquely barcoded TCR beta cDNA molecule for every two T cells. To track age-related changes in TCR beta repertoire diversity, the study relied on deep sequencing normalized with unique cDNA molecular identifiers. To avoid experimental bias, donors of different ages were randomly spread across the sequencing lanes. The study analyzed two additional independent replicas of 1 million unique cDNA reads from the same blood draw for two donors, one aged 18 to 30 and one aged 80 or older. The donors were divided into four age groups: young (average approximately 17 years), middle-aged (roughly 42), aged (62) and long-lived (roughly 88).

Library creation used 5' RACE. The reads were generated on an Illumina HiSeq 2500. A second PCR of roughly 7 to 12 cycles was run with a J-beta primer mix and a sample-barcoded 5' primer. A unique molecular identifier was introduced onto each TCR beta cDNA molecule by a template-switch 5' adaptor carrying 12 random nucleotides. Each sample yielded at least 2.5 million CDR3-containing paired-end reads. All of the RNA was converted into first-strand cDNA using the Mint cDNA synthesis kit, with a TRBC-specific oligonucleotide serving as the primer. Following uracil-DNA glycosylase treatment, a first 18-cycle PCR with universal primers M1SS and BC2_uni_R was performed on all cDNA. Regarding the original processing steps: For normalization, 1 million high-quality reads were randomly selected from each sample, with every read carrying a distinct molecular identifier. Instead of being binned into consensus sequences, reads with shared molecular identifiers were discarded. MiTCR, with a Q25 quality threshold and the strictest error-elimination algorithm, was used for CDR3 identification, clonotype clustering and error correction. A nonparametric unseen species model with Euler transformation was used to estimate a lower bound on total TCR beta diversity. The public reads were run again by TCRdb, first through fastp at Q25 and then through MiXCR, and only productive beta chains were kept. Each entry is one CDR3 protein sequence, shown with its most common DNA and genes. The V and J calls were determined by TCRdb, not by the authors. The sample table lists about 640,000 distinct CDR3 sequences, approximately 30% of them with a count of one. Of the sample, 15% to 19% is held by the ten largest clones.

The study at large found these results: Donor CMV infection status was unknown, potentially confounding age-related changes in expanded clonotypes. Bulk unsorted PBMC profiling prevented conclusive comparison of naive and antigen-experienced compartments. Estimates of total diversity from one million sequenced T cells were regarded as lower bounds and underestimates. As age increased, observed TCR beta diversity per million T cells dropped in a roughly linear way, and a significant reduction was already evident by age around 41. The long-lived group showed more naive CD4+ T cells, fewer expanded clones and increased TCR diversity than the aged group, suggesting age selection. The percentage of naive T cells measured by flow cytometry correlated strongly with observed TCR beta diversity.

The CDR3 sequence holds 17 residues, the cysteine and phenylalanine included. Here the CDR3 DNA is all that survives: 51 bases in frame from base 1. Systemically healthy Caucasian individuals from Russia, some 40 in total and aged roughly 6 to 100 years, were included as donors. Around 10 milliliters of peripheral blood were collected from each donor into EDTA-treated Vacutainer tubes. Ficoll-Paque density-gradient centrifugation was used to isolate PBMCs, with at least 7 million per sample. Trizol reagent was used to extract total RNA from the PBMCs, yielding at least 6 micrograms per sample. Naive CD45RAhigh/CD27high T cell percentages were measured by flow cytometry on a PBMC aliquot from every donor. As to this clonotype: Its recognized antigen is unknown. A much larger clone is a single base away; this may be a read error.

The chain was built from TRBV12-3 or TRBV12-4 and TRBJ2-3, with TRBD2 perhaps the D gene, on 6 matching bases. Sequenced input: blood. The clonotype comes from an elderly woman in good health. The CDR3 protein sequence reads: CASTLTRKSTSIDTQYF. The base sequence is TGTGCCAGCACTTTGACTAGAAAGAGTACTAGCATAGATACGCAGTATTTT.